This T cell receptor beta chain was obtained from a study of hypomethylating agent response in myelodysplastic syndrome. General study findings and limits: Analysis covered a small cohort of just eleven to twelve patients. Control donors' ages did not match those of MDS patients.

V lost 2 bases and J 2 bases, leaving 13 bases between the germline ends. Germline lookup yields CDR1 MNHEY and CDR2 SMNVEV (reference sequence). This CDR3 is built from 15 residues. There are a few counts of this clone. Antigen specificity is unknown. The analysis used unsorted bulk bone marrow, not T-cell subsets. Method: immunoSEQ multiplex PCR; TCRdb's copy keeps in-frame clones and lacks some. The data show almost 4,500 clones, with roughly 80% seen just once and 15% to 20% held by the top ten. Material: bone marrow, obtained before or after starting hypomethylating agent treatment for myelodysplastic syndrome (not recorded which). The TCR originated in a human donor with myelodysplastic syndrome. The J gene is TRBJ2-7, the V gene TRBV27; D possibly corresponds to TRBD1 (6 bases). The CDR3 DNA reads as TGTGCCAGCAGTTTAGGCTACAGGGAGACCTACGAGCAGTACTTC. This codes for CASSLGYRETYEQYF.